This T cell receptor (beta chain) was sequenced for a study of cytomegalovirus exposure and HLA in healthy donors (dated by TCRdb to 2016 to 2017). About the full investigation: According to a later analysis, the roughly 120 validation repertoires were produced on the same platform as the approximately 610 repertoires of the first cohort. The study aimed to test whether signatures of past pathogen exposure could be identified by cataloging public T cell receptors. To predict cytomegalovirus infection status, the study combined high-throughput TCR immunosequencing, statistical association of individual TCRs with disease status, and machine learning. Along with the roughly 670-subject first cohort, a separate validation cohort of around 120 different subjects was used.

Details on this clone: Its antigen specificity is not known. Base qualities are not at hand, and no much larger clone is one base apart.

Germline trimming: 0 bases from V, 3 bases from J; junction bases outside gene matches: 3. The CDR3 sequence holds 15 residues, the cysteine and phenylalanine included. The only DNA kept is the CDR3, 45 bases in frame from the first base. As encoded in the germline V gene, CDR1 is SGHRS while CDR2 is YFSETQ. Overall study results and their limits: The authors suggested that the approach could potentially be generalized to other disease states and immunological phenotypes. In vitro tests confirmed that three of the cytomegalovirus-associated TCR beta chains recognize cytomegalovirus antigens. The validation cohort had no HLA typing available for a later analysis, so co-occurrence within that cohort was assessed over all 120 or so repertoires. The classifier was reported to diagnose cytomegalovirus status with high specificity and sensitivity in both the original and validation cohorts. While some public TCRs were present in many individuals, most TCR sequences turned up only very rarely across donors. In a later analysis, TCRs clustered in the first cohort were found to also tend to co-occur in the 110 or so validation repertoires, with 94% of cluster scores above 0. In the study, roughly 160 TCR beta chains were listed as associated with cytomegalovirus.

Libraries were constructed by the immunoSEQ multiplex PCR assay. As for the original processing: A statistical classification framework was built for diagnosing cytomegalovirus status from the catalog of TCR beta chain sequences. As stored in TCRdb, this immuneACCESS dataset retains in-frame rearrangements with V and J assigned. A fraction of the clones does not appear; measured against another copy, unresolved V genes explain less than half of the discrepancy, and the remainder lacks a known reason. The V and J calls and the clone size are those of that table, but D and trimming were determined from the DNA. The sample profile shows about 160,000 clones; more than 70% of them were found once. Of the sample, about 10% is held by the ten largest clones. Separate from the approximately 670-subject first cohort, the validation cohort of about 110 subjects was the group to which the donors belonged.

This sequence originates from a man aged 25 to 40 in good health and CMV-seropositive. The receptor chain draws on TRBV5-1 and TRBJ2-1; TRBD1 agrees with 7 junctional bases. The sequenced sample was PBMCs. The bases read TGCGCCAGCAGCTTGGGGCAGGGGGTCTACAATGAGCAGTTCTTC. Its product reads: CASSLGQGVYNEQFF.